The sequence of this T cell receptor (beta chain) was determined in a study of radiotherapy plus CTLA-4 blockade in lung cancer. Study context: Patients showed objective responses in roughly 19% of cases and disease control in 30% to 40%.

The germline V gene encodes CDR1 SGHDT and CDR2 YYEEEE. There are 14 residues in the CDR3. V was cut by 4 bases and J by 4 bases, with 14 bases left in between. Only a few counts were recorded for this clone. Its cognate antigen is unknown. Overall study results and limits: After treatment with radiotherapy plus ipilimumab, TCR clones that came from the tumor expanded in blood.

Assay used: immunoSEQ multiplex PCR; TCRdb lists only in-frame clones, some missing. The sample consists of 60,000 or so clones, more than 60% of them appearing once. It was focal radiation plus CTLA-4 blockade with ipilimumab that patients with chemo-refractory metastatic non-small-cell lung cancer received. The sequencing used peripheral blood, collected from a patient treated with radiotherapy plus ipilimumab. The rearrangement uses TRBV5-6 and TRBJ1-2, with D tentatively TRBD1 (5 bases). The sequence was obtained from a human donor with non-small cell lung cancer who had a partial response to radiotherapy plus ipilimumab. The CDR3 DNA reads TGTGCCAGCAGCCCCGGGGGAGGGACCTATGGCTACACCTTC. As protein: CASSPGGGTYGYTF.